These 16 T cell receptor beta chains share one sample of origin, sequenced in a study of post-analysis software for immune sequencing data. Study-level findings and limits: In patients, about five TRBV segments were more frequent than in controls, with TRBV5-6, TRBV5-1 and TRBV20-1 among them.

Sequencing libraries made from TCR beta cDNA carried unique molecular identifiers. TCRdb ran MiXCR on the PCR reads and lists one entry per CDR3 protein. The sample has roughly 800,000 distinct CDR3 sequences, 25% to 30% seen once. Their recognized antigens are unknown. Material: blood. The receptor set was obtained from a girl between 10 and 17 years old with multiple sclerosis.

V is TRBV28 and J is TRBJ2-2; D may be TRBD1 or TRBD2 (6 bases each). Germline V gene sequence: CDR1 MDHEN, CDR2 SYDVKM. Trimming pared 3 bases from V and 9 bases from J, leaving 20 bases between. This CDR3 is built from 16 residues. The CDR3 protein is CASSFPRGGTGWELFF. The CDR3 coding sequence is TGTGCCAGCAGTTTCCCCCGGGGAGGAACAGGGTGGGAGCTGTTTTTT.

This clonotype has at least ten counts. V gene TRBV7-2 combines with J gene TRBJ2-4; D is ambiguous. The V end was cut by 2 bases, the J end by 5 bases, with 28 bases between. The germline gives CDR1 SGHTA, CDR2 FQGNSA. The length of the CDR3 is 20 residues. CDR3 bases: TGTGCCAGCAGCTTATTCTTTGCCCGTCCGGAGTCGCGGACCGAAAACATTCAGTACTTC. Translating gives CASSLFFARPESRTENIQYF.

The chain combines TRBV9 with TRBJ2-7; D unclear. The CDR3 has 15 residues. Looked up from germline, CDR1 is SGDLS and CDR2 is YYNGEE. The V end lost 2 bases, the J end lost 0 bases, and 12 bases lay between the germline ends. The CDR3 protein is CASSVDASGSYEQYF. The DNA for the CDR3 is TGTGCCAGCAGCGTTGATGCTTCGGGCTCCTACGAGCAGTACTTC.

In its sample, this clonotype was seen a few times. The V call is TRBV25-1, the J call TRBJ1-6; no reliable D call. Germline loops: CDR1 MGHDK, CDR2 SYGVNS. The CDR3 contains 15 residues. V dropped 0 bases and J dropped 7 bases, with 10 bases sitting between them. DNA of the CDR3: TGTGCCAGCAGTGAATATATTGGAACAAATTCACCCCTCCACTTT. It translates to CASSEYIGTNSPLHF. The full variable domain, with the rest looked up from reference TRBV25-1 and TRBJ1-6, is EADIYQTPRYLVIGTGKKITLECSQTMGHDKMYWYQQDPGMELHLIHYSYGVNSTEKGDLSSESTVSRIRTEHFPLTLESARPSHTSQYLCASSEYIGTNSPLHFGNGTRLTVT.

This clonotype was counted a few times. This chain joins TRBV29-1 and TRBJ2-1; no clear D. V lost 4 bases and J lost 2, with 3 bases in between. Germline V lookup: CDR1 SQVTM, CDR2 ANQGSEA. The CDR3 consists of 11 residues. As DNA, the CDR3 is TGCAGCGTTGGGGCCTACAATGAGCAGTTCTTC. Translated, it gives CSVGAYNEQFF.

The chain carries TRBV20-1 and TRBJ2-7, with 7 positions matching TRBD2. V lost 0 bases, J lost 3 bases, and 11 bases stayed unmatched. CDR3 length: 16 amino acids. Germline V lookup: CDR1 DFQATT, CDR2 SNEGSKA (reference sequence). CDR3 loop: CSAREPGGVRYYEQYF. For the CDR3, the DNA is TGCAGTGCTAGAGAACCGGGAGGTGTTCGGTACTACGAGCAGTACTTC.

V gene TRBV20-1 combines with J gene TRBJ2-3; possibly TRBD2 for D (5 bases). The germline CDR1 and CDR2 sequences are DFQATT and SNEGSKA (reference sequence). V lost 2 bases to trimming and J lost 2 bases, with 14 bases between them. The CDR3 has 15 amino acids. CDR3 region: CSARSRVLATDTQYF. CDR3 in DNA: TGCAGTGCTAGATCCCGGGTCCTAGCCACAGATACGCAGTATTTT.

Only a few counts were recorded for this clonotype. The genes are TRBV6-2 or TRBV6-3 and TRBJ2-7, with TRBD2 as a possible D gene (6 bases). CDR1 and CDR2 (germline): MNHEY, SVGEGT. V lost 6 bases to trimming and J lost 6 bases, with 21 bases between them. This CDR3 spans 15 amino acids. Here the CDR3 DNA reads TGTGCCAGCAGGCCCGTGGACTACCCCAATCGCGAGCAGTACTTC. Encoded protein: CASRPVDYPNREQYF.

This clonotype was picked up many times. This rearrangement joins TRBV12-3 or TRBV12-4 to TRBJ2-7; no clear D gene. The CDR3 length is 12 residues. V was trimmed by 0 bases and J by 7 bases, leaving 7 bases between them. The CDR3 reads CASSLASLEQYF. The CDR3 region has the DNA TGTGCCAGCAGTTTAGCCTCCTTGGAGCAGTACTTC.

The chain is built from TRBV4-3 and TRBJ1-4; 11 positions match TRBD1. Looked up from germline, CDR1 is LGHNA and CDR2 is YSLEER. With 1 base clipped from V and 7 bases from J, the junction kept 2 bases outside the gene matches. The CDR3 has 15 amino acids. The CDR3 nucleotides read TGCGCCAGCAGCCAAGGAGGGACAGGGGGTGAAAAACTGTTTTTT. As protein: CASSQGGTGGEKLFF.

The sample holds a few counts of this clonotype. The chain couples TRBV20-1 to TRBJ2-5, with D uncertain. The CDR3 sequence is 13 residues long. Per germline, CDR1 DFQATT and CDR2 SNEGSKA (reference sequence). With 4 bases removed from V and 3 bases from J, the gap between germline ends came to 12 bases. The CDR3 DNA reads TGCAGTGCTAACACCCACTCAAAAGAGACCCAGTACTTC. Its protein is CSANTHSKETQYF.

DNA for the CDR3: TGTGCCAGCAGTTTGGGGTTGTGGGGAAACATTCAGTACTTC. Protein product: CASSLGLWGNIQYF. The genes are TRBV12-3 or TRBV12-4 and TRBJ2-4; D is undetermined. The V gene lost 3 bases and the J gene lost 6 bases, with 12 bases spanning the gap. The length of the CDR3 is 14 residues.

This clonotype was counted at least ten times. The rearrangement uses TRBV29-1 and TRBJ2-7, with TRBD2 identical over 11 bases. Per germline, CDR1 SQVTM and CDR2 ANQGSEA. CDR3 length: 15 amino acids. Trimming cost V 2 bases and J 3 bases; bases outside gene matches: 6. This CDR3 reads CSVELAGGLNYEQYF. The DNA of the CDR3 is TGCAGCGTTGAACTAGCGGGAGGACTTAACTACGAGCAGTACTTC.

This clonotype has a handful of counts. The rearrangement links TRBV11-2 to TRBJ2-5, with 9 bases lining up with TRBD2. Germline V gene sequence: CDR1 SGHAT, CDR2 FQNNGV. V lost 3 bases and J lost 1; bases outside the gene matches: 3. CDR3 length: 15 amino acids. The CDR3 DNA is TGTGCCAGCAGCTTCGGTAGCGGGGGCCAAGAGACCCAGTACTTC. This translates into CASSFGSGGQETQYF.

In this sample, this clonotype turned up a few times. This chain uses TRBV11-3 with TRBJ1-1; no firm D call. V was trimmed by 2 bases and J by 4 bases, leaving 5 bases between them. The CDR3 runs 12 residues. The V gene's germline CDR1 is SGHNT and CDR2 YENEEA. The CDR3 DNA reads TGTGCCAGCAGCTTATTCAGCACTGAAGCTTTCTTT. Its translation: CASSLFSTEAFF.

This chain joins TRBV20-1 and TRBJ1-2; 10 nucleotides align to TRBD1. Germline V gene sequence: CDR1 DFQATT, CDR2 SNEGSKA (reference sequence). There are 15 residues in the CDR3. With V trimmed by 6 bases and J by 4 bases, 11 bases remained unmatched. The CDR3 protein is CSAKRTGGVSYGYTF. CDR3 nucleotides: TGCAGTGCGAAAAGGACAGGGGGAGTAAGCTATGGCTACACCTTC.